This entry lists 11 T cell receptor beta chains sequenced from one sample in a study of blood T cell repertoires in COVID-19. Sequencing used immunoSEQ multiplex PCR; TCRdb keeps in-frame clones, though not all of them. The repertoire holds 150,000 to 180,000 clones, approximately 85% seen once, with 0.63% in the top ten. The sequencing sample was made of peripheral blood. These receptors were collected from a man aged 60-69 years with COVID-19, enrolled during active disease.

The chain recombines TRBV20-1 with TRBJ1-5; D gene ambiguous. There are 13 residues in the CDR3. Per the germline V gene, CDR1 is DFQATT and CDR2 is SNEGSKA (reference sequence). Deletions cut 3 bases from V and 5 bases from J, with 11 bases between. CDR3 residues: CSASFERYQPQHF. DNA for the CDR3: TGCAGTGCTAGTTTTGAGCGGTATCAGCCCCAGCATTTT.

CDR3 bases: TGCGCCAGCAGCTTATCGGGACAGGCCTTCTCTAACGTCCTGACTTTC. Translated: CASSLSGQAFSNVLTF. The V gene is TRBV5-1, the J gene TRBJ2-6; 8 nucleotides match TRBD1. Germline lookup yields CDR1 SGHRS and CDR2 YFSETQ. This CDR3 spans 16 amino acids. Unmatched junction bases numbered 11, after V lost 2 bases and J lost 10 bases.

In DNA, the CDR3 is TGCGCCAGCAGCTCGGGACAGCAAAACACCGGGGAGCTGTTTTTT. Amino acid sequence: CASSSGQQNTGELFF. The J gene is TRBJ2-2, the V gene TRBV5-1; TRBD1 agrees at 7 bases. Trimming took 3 bases from V and 2 from J; bases not matched to a gene: 4. Germline CDR1 and CDR2: SGHRS and YFSETQ. This CDR3 has 15 residues.

The rearrangement links TRBV18 to TRBJ1-1, with a tentative D call TRBD1 (6 bases). This CDR3 comprises 13 residues. V lost 6 bases, J lost 4 bases, and 12 bases lay in between. Germline lookup yields CDR1 KGHSH and CDR2 LQKENI. The CDR3 region is CASSLTGGTEAFF. CDR3 coding DNA: TGTGCCAGCTCGCTGACAGGAGGCACTGAAGCTTTCTTT.

Here the CDR3 DNA reads TGTGCCAGCAGCTTAGGACCAGGGAAGGCAGATACGCAGTATTTT. This translates into CASSLGPGKADTQYF. The chain uses TRBV7-2 and TRBJ2-3; TRBD1 might be the D (5 bases). The germline V gene encodes CDR1 SGHTA and CDR2 FQGNSA. The CDR3 totals 15 residues. V lost 1 base to trimming and J lost 4 bases, with 12 bases between them.

The chain is built from TRBV3-1 (or the pseudogene TRBV3-2) and TRBJ2-3; tentative D call: TRBD2 (7 bases). CDR3 length: 15 amino acids. V lost 1 base and J 3 bases, leaving 11 bases between the germline ends. The germline V gene has CDR1 LGHDT and CDR2 YNNKEL (reference sequence). Here the CDR3 reads CASSQGGGGTDTQYF. In nucleotides, the CDR3 is TGTGCCAGCAGCCAAGGGGGAGGGGGAACAGATACGCAGTATTTT.

The gene calls are TRBV18 and TRBJ2-5; 10 positions match TRBD2. V lost 3 bases and J lost 1; bases outside the gene matches: 11. CDR1 KGHSH and CDR2 LQKENI come from the germline V gene. This CDR3 is 18 amino acids long. CDR3 residues: CASSPGTSASASQETQYF. The CDR3 bases are TGTGCCAGCTCACCCGGGACTAGCGCCTCCGCCAGCCAAGAGACCCAGTACTTC.

V gene TRBV7-2 combines with J gene TRBJ1-2, with 9 bases identical to TRBD1. The CDR3 is 14 residues long. Losses at the gene ends were 5 bases for V and 7 bases for J; bases not matched to a gene: 8. Germline V gives CDR1 SGHTA, CDR2 FQGNSA. The CDR3 sequence: CASSPRGQGSGYTF. The CDR3 DNA is TGTGCCAGCAGCCCGAGGGGACAGGGAAGTGGCTACACCTTC.

The V call is TRBV5-6, the J call TRBJ1-5; no definite D call. CDR1 is SGHDT and CDR2 is YYEEEE in the germline V gene. The CDR3 sequence is 15 residues long. Trimming took 3 bases from V and 3 from J, leaving 13 bases between them. The DNA of the CDR3 is TGTGCCAGCAGCTCCCGACTTACTTACAATCAGCCCCAGCATTTT. Translating it yields CASSSRLTYNQPQHF.

Worth noting for this clone: Additional DNA sequences in this sample encode the identical CDR3. The chain couples TRBV7-9 to TRBJ1-2; 8 bases are a match to TRBD1. After removal of 3 bases from V and 8 bases from J, the junction contained 2 bases not matched to a gene. Germline lookup yields CDR1 SEHNR and CDR2 FQNEAQ (reference sequence). CDR3 length: 12 amino acids. In nucleotides, the CDR3 is TGTGCCAGCAGCTTTGGACAGGGAGGCTACACCTTC. It codes for CASSFGQGGYTF.

The chain links TRBV9 to TRBJ1-1; possibly TRBD1 for D (5 bases). CDR1 SGDLS and CDR2 YYNGEE come from the germline V gene. The CDR3 spans 14 residues. Between the trimmed V and J ends, which lost 4 bases and 3 bases, there was a span of 13 bases. This CDR3 is CASSRGGGDTEAFF. The DNA of the CDR3 is TGTGCCAGCAGCCGCGGGGGAGGGGACACTGAAGCTTTCTTT.